The 15 T cell receptor beta chains presented below share a single source sample, sequenced in a study of shared clonotypes between healthy human individuals. Generated by immunoSEQ multiplex PCR, the TCRdb table keeps only in-frame clones and is missing some. The sample lists about 2,500,000 clones; around 90% were seen once. The sequenced sample was naive CD4+ T cells sorted from blood. Regarding subset: CD45RA+ positively selected. The origin of the receptors is a man between 18 and 35 years old in good health.

The V call is TRBV7-3, the J call TRBJ2-5; D is unclear. Looked up from germline, CDR1 is SGHTA and CDR2 is FQGTGA. The CDR3 consists of 14 residues. Trimming cost V 2 bases and J 4 bases, with 11 bases left between them. As DNA, the CDR3 is TGTGCCAGCAGCTTAGGGCCCACCGGAGAGACCCAGTACTTC. It specifies CASSLGPTGETQYF.

The chain couples TRBV5-4 to TRBJ2-2; D is perhaps TRBD1 (5 bases). CDR1 and CDR2 from the germline V gene are SGHNT and YYREEE (reference sequence). This CDR3 is 15 amino acids long. V gave up 4 bases and J gave up 1 base, with 11 bases separating them. The CDR3 region is CASSASGQNTGELFF. The CDR3 DNA sequence: TGTGCCAGCAGCGCCTCAGGACAGAACACCGGGGAGCTGTTTTTT.

The rearrangement joins TRBV6-6 to TRBJ1-3, with 7 bases identical to TRBD1. The CDR3 is 15 residues long. Germline loops: CDR1 MNHNY, CDR2 SVGAGI (reference sequence). The junction had 5 bases not matched to a gene; V was cut back by 2 bases and J by 4 bases. The CDR3 sequence: CASSYEGAGGNTIYF. CDR3 in DNA: TGTGCCAGCAGTTACGAGGGGGCTGGCGGAAACACCATATATTTT.

The V and J genes are TRBV7-2 and TRBJ2-2; D might be TRBD1 (5 bases). CDR1 and CDR2 (germline): SGHTA, FQGNSA. The CDR3 contains 17 residues. Trimming left V 0 bases short and J 7 bases short, with 18 bases between. The CDR3 DNA follows: TGTGCCAGCAGCTTAGCGCTCGGCAGGGAACGAGGCGGGGAGCTGTTTTTT. Translating it yields CASSLALGRERGGELFF.

The rearrangement joins TRBV6-5 to TRBJ1-5; D ambiguous. CDR1 and CDR2 from the germline V gene are MNHEY and SVGAGI. Trimming removed 5 bases at V and 0 bases at J, with 5 bases between. The CDR3 totals 13 residues. DNA of the CDR3: TGTGCCAGCAGTAGATATAGCAATCAGCCCCAGCATTTT. This translates into CASSRYSNQPQHF.

The chain joins TRBV6-5 to TRBJ1-4, with 8 bases lining up with TRBD1. Germline lookup yields CDR1 MNHEY and CDR2 SVGAGI. The trim removed 6 bases at V and 7 bases at J, leaving 7 bases unmatched. The length of the CDR3 is 14 residues. This CDR3 reads CASRGQGVGEKLFF. The CDR3 nucleotides are TGTGCCAGCAGAGGACAGGGCGTAGGTGAAAAACTGTTTTTT.

The chain carries TRBV11-2 and TRBJ2-7, with 8 bases identical to TRBD2. The CDR3 length is 14 residues. V lost 4 bases, J lost 2 bases, and 4 bases stayed unmatched. Germline V gene data show CDR1 as SGHAT and CDR2 as FQNNGV. In nucleotides, the CDR3 is TGTGCCAGCAGCTCTCTGCGGGGGGCCTACGAGCAGTACTTC. Protein sequence: CASSSLRGAYEQYF.

The chain links TRBV6-5 to TRBJ2-7; TRBD1 aligns across 7 bases. CDR3 size: 14 residues. Trimming removed 1 base from V and 9 bases from J; junction bases left unmatched: 9. Per the germline V gene, CDR1 is MNHEY and CDR2 is SVGAGI. The CDR3 DNA reads as TGTGCCAGCAGTTACTTGGACAGGCACCCCGGGCAGTACTTC. Translated: CASSYLDRHPGQYF.

V usage is TRBV5-4 and J usage is TRBJ2-1; D may be TRBD2 (6 bases). Trimming stripped 4 bases from V and 8 bases from J, with 13 bases between. CDR3 length equals 13 residues. The germline gives CDR1 SGHNT, CDR2 YYREEE (reference sequence). CDR3 sequence (DNA): TGTGCCAGCAGCGCGGGACTCGGGGATGAGCAGTTCTTC. As protein: CASSAGLGDEQFF.

This clone is a singleton in its sample. The chain has TRBV7-2 and TRBJ2-7, with 12 bases identical to TRBD2. CDR1 SGHTA and CDR2 FQGNSA come from the germline V gene. This CDR3 is built from 14 residues. Trimming cost V 6 bases and J 6 bases; bases outside gene matches: 6. The CDR3, as DNA: TGTGCCAGCAGTCGGACTAGCGGGAAAGCCGAGCAGTACTTC. Amino acid sequence: CASSRTSGKAEQYF. Based on the CDR3 plus reference TRBV7-2 and TRBJ2-7, the full variable domain is GAGVSQSPSNKVTEKGKDVELRCDPISGHTALYWYRQSLGQGLEFLIYFQGNSAPDKSGLPSDRFSAERTGGSVSTLTIQRTQQEDSAVYLCASSRTSGKAEQYFGPGTRLTVT.

The V and J genes are TRBV2 and TRBJ2-7; D gene ambiguous. The V gene lost 4 bases and the J gene lost 5 bases, with 6 bases spanning the gap. Germline V gives CDR1 SNHLY, CDR2 FYNNEI. CDR3 length: 11 amino acids. CDR3 residues: CASSVADEQYF. CDR3 bases: TGTGCCAGCAGTGTGGCAGACGAGCAGTACTTC.

V usage is TRBV30 and J usage is TRBJ1-5; TRBD1 might be the D (6 bases). Looked up from germline, CDR1 is GTSNPN and CDR2 is SVGIG (reference sequence). V lost 1 base and J 5 bases, leaving 9 bases between the germline ends. The CDR3 covers 13 residues. The CDR3 coding sequence is TGTGCCTGGAGTGACGGACAGTATCAGCCCCAGCATTTT. Amino acid sequence: CAWSDGQYQPQHF. Combining the CDR3 with reference TRBV30 and TRBJ1-5 gives the whole variable domain SQTIHQWPATLVQPVGSPLSLECTVEGTSNPNLYWYRQAAGRGLQLLFYSVGIGQISSEVPQNLSASRPQDRQFILSSKKLLLSDSGFYLCAWSDGQYQPQHFGDGTRLSIL.

The chain joins TRBV5-1 to TRBJ1-1; 12 nucleotides match TRBD1. Germline V lookup: CDR1 SGHRS, CDR2 YFSETQ. This CDR3 region has 16 residues. V shed 1 base, J shed 0 bases, and the junction held 1 base outside the gene matches. Here the CDR3 reads CASSLRDRGLNTEAFF. The CDR3 DNA sequence: TGCGCCAGCAGCTTGCGGGACAGGGGGCTGAACACTGAAGCTTTCTTT.

This clone was found a few times. One end of the junction varies from germline; a read error may be responsible. The J gene is TRBJ1-2, the V gene TRBV7-7; 8 nucleotides line up with TRBD1. CDR3 length: 15 residues. CDR1 and CDR2 (germline): SSHAT, FNYEAQ (reference sequence). CDR3 in DNA: TGTGCTAGCAGCGTAACCACGGACAGGGAGGTAGGCTACACCTTC. Its translation: CASSVTTDREVGYTF.

The chain couples TRBV5-4 to TRBJ2-7; D is tentatively TRBD1 or TRBD2 (5 bases each). V dropped 0 bases and J dropped 6 bases, with 16 bases sitting between them. The CDR3 runs to 15 residues. Per the germline V gene, CDR1 is SGHNT and CDR2 is YYREEE (reference sequence). CDR3 residues: CASSLEGLEGSEQYF. The CDR3 DNA reads as TGTGCCAGCAGCTTGGAGGGCCTAGAGGGGAGCGAGCAGTACTTC.